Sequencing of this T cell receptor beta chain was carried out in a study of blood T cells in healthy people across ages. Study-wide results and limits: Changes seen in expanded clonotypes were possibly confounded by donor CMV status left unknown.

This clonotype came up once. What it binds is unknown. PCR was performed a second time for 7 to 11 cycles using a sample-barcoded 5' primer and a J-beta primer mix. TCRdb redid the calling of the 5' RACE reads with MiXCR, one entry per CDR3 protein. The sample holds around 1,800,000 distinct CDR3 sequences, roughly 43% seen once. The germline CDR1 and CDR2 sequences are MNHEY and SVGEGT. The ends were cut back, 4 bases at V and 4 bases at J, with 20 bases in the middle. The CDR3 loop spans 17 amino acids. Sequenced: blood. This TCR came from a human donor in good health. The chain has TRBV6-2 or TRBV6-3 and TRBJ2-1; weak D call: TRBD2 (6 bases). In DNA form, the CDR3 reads TGTGCCAGCAGTTCACCCTTGGGTGCGGAGGGGTACAATGAGCAGTTCTTC. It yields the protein CASSSPLGAEGYNEQFF.